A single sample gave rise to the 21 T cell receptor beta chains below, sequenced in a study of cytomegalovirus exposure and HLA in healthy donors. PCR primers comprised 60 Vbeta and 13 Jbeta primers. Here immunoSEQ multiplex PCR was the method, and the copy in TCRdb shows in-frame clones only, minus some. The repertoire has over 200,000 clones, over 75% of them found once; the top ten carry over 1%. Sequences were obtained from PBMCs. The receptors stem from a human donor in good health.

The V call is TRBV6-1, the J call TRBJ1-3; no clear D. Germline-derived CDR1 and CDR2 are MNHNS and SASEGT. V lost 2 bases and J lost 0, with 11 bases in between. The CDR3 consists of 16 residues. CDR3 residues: CASSEMAGTSGNTIYF. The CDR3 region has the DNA TGTGCCAGCAGTGAAATGGCAGGCACCTCTGGAAACACCATATATTTT.

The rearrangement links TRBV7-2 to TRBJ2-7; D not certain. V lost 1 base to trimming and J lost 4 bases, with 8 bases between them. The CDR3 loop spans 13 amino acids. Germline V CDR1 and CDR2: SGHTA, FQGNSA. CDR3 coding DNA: TGTGCCAGCAGCTTAGAGTACTTGTACGAGCAGTACTTC. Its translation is CASSLEYLYEQYF.

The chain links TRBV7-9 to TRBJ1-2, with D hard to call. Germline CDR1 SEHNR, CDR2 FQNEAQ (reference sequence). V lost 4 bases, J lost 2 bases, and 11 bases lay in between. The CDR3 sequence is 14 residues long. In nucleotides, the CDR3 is TGTGCCAGCAGCTGGGAGGGAAGGAACTATGGCTACACCTTC. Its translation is CASSWEGRNYGYTF. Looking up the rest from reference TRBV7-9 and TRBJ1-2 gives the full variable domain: DTGVSQNPRHKITKRGQNVTFRCDPISEHNRLYWYRQTLGQGPEFLTYFQNEAQLEKSRLLSDRFSAERPKGSFSTLEIQRTEQGDSAMYLCASSWEGRNYGYTFGSGTRLTVV.

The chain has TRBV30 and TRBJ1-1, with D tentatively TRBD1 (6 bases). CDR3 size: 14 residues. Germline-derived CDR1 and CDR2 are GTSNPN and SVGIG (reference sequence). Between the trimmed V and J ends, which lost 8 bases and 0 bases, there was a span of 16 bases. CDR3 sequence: CATRVTGLNTEAFF. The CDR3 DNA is TGTGCCACCAGGGTGACAGGTCTGAACACTGAAGCTTTCTTT.

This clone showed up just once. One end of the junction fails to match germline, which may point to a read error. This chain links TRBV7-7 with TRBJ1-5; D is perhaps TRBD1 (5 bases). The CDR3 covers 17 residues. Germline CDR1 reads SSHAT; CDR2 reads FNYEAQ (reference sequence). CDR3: CASSSFQGLGDNQPQHF. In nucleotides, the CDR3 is TGTGCTAGCAGCTCTTTCCAGGGACTCGGGGACAATCAGCCCCAGCATTTT.

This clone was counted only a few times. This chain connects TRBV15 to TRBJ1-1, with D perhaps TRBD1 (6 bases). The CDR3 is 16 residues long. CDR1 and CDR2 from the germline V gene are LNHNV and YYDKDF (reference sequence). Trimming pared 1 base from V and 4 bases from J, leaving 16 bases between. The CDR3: CATSRVGGQGGTEAFF. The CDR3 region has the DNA TGTGCCACCAGCAGAGTAGGGGGTCAAGGGGGCACTGAAGCTTTCTTT.

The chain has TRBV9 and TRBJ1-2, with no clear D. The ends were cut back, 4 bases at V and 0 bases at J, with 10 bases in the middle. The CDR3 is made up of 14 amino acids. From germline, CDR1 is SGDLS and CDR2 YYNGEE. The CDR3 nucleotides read TGTGCCAGCAGCCAACTGTCTTCTAACTATGGCTACACCTTC. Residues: CASSQLSSNYGYTF.

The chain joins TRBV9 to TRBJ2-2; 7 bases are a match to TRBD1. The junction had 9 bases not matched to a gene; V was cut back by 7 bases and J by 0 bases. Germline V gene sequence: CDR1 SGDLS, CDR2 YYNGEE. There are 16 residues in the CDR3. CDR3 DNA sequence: TGTGCCAGCCGAGCTCCGGGACAGTCGAACACCGGGGAGCTGTTTTTT. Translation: CASRAPGQSNTGELFF.

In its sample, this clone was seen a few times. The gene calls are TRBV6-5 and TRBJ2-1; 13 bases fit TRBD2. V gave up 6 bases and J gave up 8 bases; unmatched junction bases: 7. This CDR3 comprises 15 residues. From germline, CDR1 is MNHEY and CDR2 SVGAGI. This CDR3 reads CASRTGLAGADEQFF. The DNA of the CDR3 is TGTGCCAGCAGAACCGGACTAGCGGGAGCGGATGAGCAGTTCTTC.

CDR3 coding DNA: TGTGCCAGCAGCTTAGCGGGGACAGGGGGCTCCGGGGAGCTGTTTTTT. Its protein is CASSLAGTGGSGELFF. V is TRBV7-8 and J is TRBJ2-2; 12 bases fit TRBD1. Germline CDR1 is SGHVS and CDR2 is FQNEAQ. The V and J ends lost 0 bases and 6 bases, in that order; junction bases with no gene match: 2. CDR3 length: 16 residues.

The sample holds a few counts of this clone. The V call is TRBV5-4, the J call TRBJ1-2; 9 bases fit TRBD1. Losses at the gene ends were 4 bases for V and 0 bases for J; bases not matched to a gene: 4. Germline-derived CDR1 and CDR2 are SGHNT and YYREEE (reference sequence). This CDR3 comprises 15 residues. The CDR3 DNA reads TGTGCCAGCAGCCAGGGACAGGGAGCTAACTATGGCTACACCTTC. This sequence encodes CASSQGQGANYGYTF.

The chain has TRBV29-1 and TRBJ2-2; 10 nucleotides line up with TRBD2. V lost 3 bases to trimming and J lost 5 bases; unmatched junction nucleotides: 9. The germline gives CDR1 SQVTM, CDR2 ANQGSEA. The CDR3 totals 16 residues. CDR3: CSVEVPSGSRTGELFF. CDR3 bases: TGCAGCGTTGAGGTCCCTAGCGGGAGTAGGACCGGGGAGCTGTTTTTT.

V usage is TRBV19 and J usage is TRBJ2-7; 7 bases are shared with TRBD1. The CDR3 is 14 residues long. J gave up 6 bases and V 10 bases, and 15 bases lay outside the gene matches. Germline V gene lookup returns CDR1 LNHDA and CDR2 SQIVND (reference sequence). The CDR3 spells CATTPGTDNSEQYF. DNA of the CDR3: TGTGCCACAACACCGGGGACAGACAATTCCGAGCAGTACTTC.

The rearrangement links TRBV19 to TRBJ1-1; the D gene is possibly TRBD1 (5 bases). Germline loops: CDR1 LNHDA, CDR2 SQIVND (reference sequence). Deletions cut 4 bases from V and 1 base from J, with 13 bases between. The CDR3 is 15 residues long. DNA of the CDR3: TGTGCCAGTAGTAACCGAACAAGGGGGAACACTGAAGCTTTCTTT. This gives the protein CASSNRTRGNTEAFF.

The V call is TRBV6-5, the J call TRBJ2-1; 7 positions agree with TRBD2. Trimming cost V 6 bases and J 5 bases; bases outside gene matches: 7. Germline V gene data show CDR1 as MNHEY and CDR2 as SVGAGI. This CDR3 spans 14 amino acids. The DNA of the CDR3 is TGTGCCAGCAGAACCAAGCGGGAAAACAATGAGCAGTTCTTC. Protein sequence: CASRTKRENNEQFF.

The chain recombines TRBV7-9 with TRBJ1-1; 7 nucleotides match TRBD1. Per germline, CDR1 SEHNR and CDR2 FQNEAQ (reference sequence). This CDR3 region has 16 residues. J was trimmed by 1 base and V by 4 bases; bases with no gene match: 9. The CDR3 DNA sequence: TGTGCCAGCAGCTCCCGGGACAGACCCTCGAACACTGAAGCTTTCTTT. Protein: CASSSRDRPSNTEAFF.

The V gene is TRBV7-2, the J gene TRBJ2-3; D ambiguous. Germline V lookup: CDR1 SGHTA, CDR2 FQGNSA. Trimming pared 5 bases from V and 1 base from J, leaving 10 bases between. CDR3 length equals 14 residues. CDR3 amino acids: CASSTRRGTDTQYF. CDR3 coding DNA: TGTGCCAGCAGCACACGTCGGGGCACAGATACGCAGTATTTT.

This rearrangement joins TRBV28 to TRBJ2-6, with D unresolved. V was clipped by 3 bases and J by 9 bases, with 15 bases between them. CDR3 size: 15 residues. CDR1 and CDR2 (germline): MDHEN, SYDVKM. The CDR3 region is CASSFRFEAVNVLTF. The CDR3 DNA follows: TGTGCCAGCAGTTTTCGTTTTGAGGCGGTCAACGTCCTGACTTTC.

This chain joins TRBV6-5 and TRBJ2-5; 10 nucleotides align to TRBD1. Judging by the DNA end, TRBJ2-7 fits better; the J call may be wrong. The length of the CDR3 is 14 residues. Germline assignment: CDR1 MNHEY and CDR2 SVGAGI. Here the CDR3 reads CASTDRGRTYEQYF. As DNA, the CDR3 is TGTGCCAGCACCGACAGGGGGCGAACCTACGAGCAGTACTTC.

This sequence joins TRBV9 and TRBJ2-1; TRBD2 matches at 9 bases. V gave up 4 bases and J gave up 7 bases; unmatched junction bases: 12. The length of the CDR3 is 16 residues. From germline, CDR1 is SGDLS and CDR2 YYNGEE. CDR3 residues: CASSPRTSAGVNEQFF. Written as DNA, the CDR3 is TGTGCCAGCAGCCCTCGGACTAGCGCCGGGGTTAATGAGCAGTTCTTC.

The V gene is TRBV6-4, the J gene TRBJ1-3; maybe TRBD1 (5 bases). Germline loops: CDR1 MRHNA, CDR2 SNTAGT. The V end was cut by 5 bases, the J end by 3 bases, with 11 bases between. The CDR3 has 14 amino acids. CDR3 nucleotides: TGTGCCAGCAGTTCGCGGGGGGGTGGAAACACCATATATTTT. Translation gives CASSSRGGGNTIYF.